In its sample, the clone carrying this T cell receptor beta chain was seen once. It was with 60 Vbeta and 13 Jbeta primers that the PCR ran. Sequenced by immunoSEQ multiplex PCR; TCRdb stores in-frame clones only, minus some. This sample has about 200,000 clones, with roughly 87% found just once. These data come from a study of cytomegalovirus exposure and HLA in healthy donors. The sample consisted of PBMCs. The sequence came from a man in his forties in good health and CMV-seropositive.

CDR3 sequence (DNA): TGTGCCAGCAGCGTAGGGGACAGGGGGCATAAATCAGATACGCAGTATTTT. Translation gives CASSVGDRGHKSDTQYF. The chain joins TRBV9 to TRBJ2-3, with 12 bases fitting TRBD1. CDR1 is SGDLS, CDR2 YYNGEE, per germline. The trim removed 0 bases at V and 4 bases at J, leaving 6 bases unmatched. The CDR3 sequence is 17 residues long.